This TCR beta chain was captured in a study of T cell clonotyping in hematopoietic cell transplantation (dated by TCRdb to the early 2020s). Notes on the research overall: A total of about 140 blood samples were gathered in the study from a few dozen consecutive transplant recipients along with their related donors. Patients were recruited between September 2015 and 2017 and followed until late 2020 or death. The paper's findings and limits, for the study overall: Just a small fraction of recipient repertoires overlapped with donor repertoires, and more than 97% appeared de novo at the given depth. Broader TCR repertoire diversity after transplant was predicted by Inverse Simpson Index values from donors and from recipients before transplant. Sample size was limited, and cells were not sorted, so CD4 and CD8 repertoire contributions could not be separated. After transplant, TCR diversity in recipients dropped, and pathologically expanded clonotypes climbed progressively between day 30 and day 180.

Blood samples for TCR beta sequencing were provided by related transplant donors. Nuclei Lysis Solution was used to extract genomic DNA from fresh or cryopreserved unfractionated peripheral blood mononuclear cells. About this clone itself: Its antigen specificity is not known. The sample holds no much larger clone one base away, and base qualities are not on file.

TCR beta CDR3 regions were amplified from genomic DNA with the immunoSEQ assay, a bias-controlled multiplex PCR using V- and J-specific primers. In a second PCR step, a proprietary barcode and Illumina adapter sequences were attached to the CDR3 amplicons. An Illumina MiSeq instrument was used to sequence the CDR3 libraries. As for the original processing: Export and quality control were done with immunoSEQ Analyzer 3.0, while downstream analyses used R Bioconductor and Immunarch. Only productive rearrangements in the normalized downsampled data set were used to calculate repertoire metrics. Clonotypes larger than 5 templates in the normalized cohort were defined as pathologically expanded. The Inverse Simpson Index served as the measure of repertoire diversity. CMV-specificity analyses were carried out on the non-normalized data set to capture all clonotypes. Imported from immuneACCESS, the table was reduced by TCRdb to in-frame sequences with V and J called. These copies leave out some clones; in studies compared against another copy, an unresolved V gene accounts for under half, and the cause of the remainder is not known. V and J calls and clone size are given by that table; D and trimming were obtained from the DNA. Present in this sample are roughly 40,000 clones, 90% to 95% of which were seen just once. The biggest ten clones account for more than 0.7% of the sample.

The origin of this receptor is a woman aged 45-65 years in good health. Some clones in this sample may be carry-over from other donors' samples. Material: peripheral blood mononuclear cells.

The bases read TGTGCCAGCAGCTCCGTTTACAGGGGGAACACTGAAGCTTTCTTT. Its protein reads: CASSSVYRGNTEAFF. The chain uses TRBV7-2 and TRBJ1-1; the central 7 bases match TRBD1. The V end gives up 4 bases and the J end 1 base, leaving 6 bases in the junction not matched to a gene. From cysteine to phenylalanine, the CDR3 is 15 amino acids long. The retained sequence is limited to the CDR3, 45 bases, with the frame set at the first base. CDR1 and CDR2 are drawn from the germline V gene: SGHTA, FQGNSA.